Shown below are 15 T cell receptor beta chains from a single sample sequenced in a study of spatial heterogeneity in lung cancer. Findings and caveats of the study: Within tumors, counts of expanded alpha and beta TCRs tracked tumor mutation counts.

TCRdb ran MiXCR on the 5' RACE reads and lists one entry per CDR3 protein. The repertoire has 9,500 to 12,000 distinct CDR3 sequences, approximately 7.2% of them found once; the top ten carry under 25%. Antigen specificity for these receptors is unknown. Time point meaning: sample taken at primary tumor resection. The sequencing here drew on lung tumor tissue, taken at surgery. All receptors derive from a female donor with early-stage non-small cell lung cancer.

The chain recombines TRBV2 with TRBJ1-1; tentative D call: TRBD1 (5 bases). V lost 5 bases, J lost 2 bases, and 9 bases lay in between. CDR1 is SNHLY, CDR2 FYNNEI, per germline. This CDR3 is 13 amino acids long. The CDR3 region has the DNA TGTGCCAGCAGTCGTGACAGAAACACTGAAGCTTTCTTT. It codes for CASSRDRNTEAFF.

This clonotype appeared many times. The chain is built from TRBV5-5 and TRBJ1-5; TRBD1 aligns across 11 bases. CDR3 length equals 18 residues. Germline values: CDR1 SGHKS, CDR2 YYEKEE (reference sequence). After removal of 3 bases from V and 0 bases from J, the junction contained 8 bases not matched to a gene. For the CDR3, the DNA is TGTGCCAGCAGCTCTTCCGGGACAGGGGGTGTTAGCAATCAGCCCCAGCATTTT. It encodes CASSSSGTGGVSNQPQHF.

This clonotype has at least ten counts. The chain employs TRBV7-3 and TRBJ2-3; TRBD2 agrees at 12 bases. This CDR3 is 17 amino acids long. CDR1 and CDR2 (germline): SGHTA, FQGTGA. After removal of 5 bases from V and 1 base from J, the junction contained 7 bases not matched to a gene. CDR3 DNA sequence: TGTGCCAGCAGCCGAGAGACTAGCGGGGGAGGCACAGATACGCAGTATTTT. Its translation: CASSRETSGGGTDTQYF.

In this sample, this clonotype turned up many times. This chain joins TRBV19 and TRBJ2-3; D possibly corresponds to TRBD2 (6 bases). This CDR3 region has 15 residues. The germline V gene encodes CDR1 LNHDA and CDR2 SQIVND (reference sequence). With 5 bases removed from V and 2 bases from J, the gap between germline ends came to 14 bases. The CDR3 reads CASSLRRGFTDTQYF. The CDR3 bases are TGTGCCAGTAGTTTAAGACGGGGGTTCACAGATACGCAGTATTTT.

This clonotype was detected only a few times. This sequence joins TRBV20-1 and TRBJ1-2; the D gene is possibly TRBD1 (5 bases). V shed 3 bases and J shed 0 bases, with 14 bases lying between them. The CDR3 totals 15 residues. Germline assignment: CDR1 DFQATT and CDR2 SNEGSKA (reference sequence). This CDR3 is CSARGGGRSNYGYTF. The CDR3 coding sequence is TGCAGTGCTAGGGGCGGGGGGAGATCTAACTATGGCTACACCTTC.

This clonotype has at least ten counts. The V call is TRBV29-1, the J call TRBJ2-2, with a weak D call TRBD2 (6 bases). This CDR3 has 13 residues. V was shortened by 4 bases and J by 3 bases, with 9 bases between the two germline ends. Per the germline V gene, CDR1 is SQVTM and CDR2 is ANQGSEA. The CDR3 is CSVGKRDTGELFF. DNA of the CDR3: TGCAGCGTTGGTAAGCGGGACACCGGGGAGCTGTTTTTT.

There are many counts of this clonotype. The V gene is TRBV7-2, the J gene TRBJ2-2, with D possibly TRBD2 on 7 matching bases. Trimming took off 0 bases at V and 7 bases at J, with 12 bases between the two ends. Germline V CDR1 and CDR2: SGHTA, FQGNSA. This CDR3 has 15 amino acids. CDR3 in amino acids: CASSLAGGRSGELFF. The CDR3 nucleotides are TGTGCCAGCAGCTTAGCGGGGGGGCGAAGCGGGGAGCTGTTTTTT.

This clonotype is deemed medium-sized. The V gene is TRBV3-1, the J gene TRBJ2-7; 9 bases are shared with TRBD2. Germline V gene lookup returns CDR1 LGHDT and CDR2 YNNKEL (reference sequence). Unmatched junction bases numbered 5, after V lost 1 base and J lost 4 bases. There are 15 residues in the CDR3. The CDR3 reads CASSQGSSGGYEQYF. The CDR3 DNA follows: TGTGCCAGCAGCCAAGGTAGTAGCGGGGGTTACGAGCAGTACTTC.

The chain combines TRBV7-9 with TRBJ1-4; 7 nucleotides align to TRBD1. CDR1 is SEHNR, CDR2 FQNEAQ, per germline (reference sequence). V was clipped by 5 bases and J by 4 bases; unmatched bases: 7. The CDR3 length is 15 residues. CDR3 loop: CASSPRTGLNEKLFF. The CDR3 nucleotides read TGTGCCAGCAGCCCCCGGACAGGACTTAATGAAAAACTGTTTTTT.

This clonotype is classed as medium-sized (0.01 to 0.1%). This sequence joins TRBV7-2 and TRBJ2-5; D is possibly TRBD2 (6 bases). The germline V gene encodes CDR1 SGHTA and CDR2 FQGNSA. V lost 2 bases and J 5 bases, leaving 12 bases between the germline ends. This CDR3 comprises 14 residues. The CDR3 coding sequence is TGTGCCAGCAGCTTAAACGGGGGTAGGGAGACCCAGTACTTC. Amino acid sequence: CASSLNGGRETQYF.

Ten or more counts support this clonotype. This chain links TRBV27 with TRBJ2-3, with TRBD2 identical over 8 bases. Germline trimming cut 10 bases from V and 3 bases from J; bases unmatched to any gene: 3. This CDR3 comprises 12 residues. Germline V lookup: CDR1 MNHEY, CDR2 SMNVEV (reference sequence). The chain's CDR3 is CATAGGTDTQYF. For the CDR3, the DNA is TGTGCCACCGCGGGGGGAACAGATACGCAGTATTTT.

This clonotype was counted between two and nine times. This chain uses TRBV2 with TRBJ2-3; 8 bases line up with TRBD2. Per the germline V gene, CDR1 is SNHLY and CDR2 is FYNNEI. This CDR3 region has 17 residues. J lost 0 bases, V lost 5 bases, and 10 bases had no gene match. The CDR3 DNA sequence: TGTGCCAGCAGTTCTAACGCGGGGGGCCCTAGCACAGATACGCAGTATTTT. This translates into CASSSNAGGPSTDTQYF.

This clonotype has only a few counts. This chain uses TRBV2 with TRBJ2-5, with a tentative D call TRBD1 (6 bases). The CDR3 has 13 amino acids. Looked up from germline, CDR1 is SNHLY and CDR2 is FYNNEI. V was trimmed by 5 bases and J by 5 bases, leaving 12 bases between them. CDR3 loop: CASSSQGTETQYF. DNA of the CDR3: TGTGCCAGCAGTTCCCAGGGGACCGAGACCCAGTACTTC.

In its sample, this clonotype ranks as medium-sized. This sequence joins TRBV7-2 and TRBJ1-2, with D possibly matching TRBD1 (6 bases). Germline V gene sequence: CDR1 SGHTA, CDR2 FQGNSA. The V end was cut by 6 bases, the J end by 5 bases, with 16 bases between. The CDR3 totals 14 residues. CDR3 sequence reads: CASSPGGGLYGYTF. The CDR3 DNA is TGTGCCAGCAGTCCTGGTGGGGGCCTTTATGGCTACACCTTC.

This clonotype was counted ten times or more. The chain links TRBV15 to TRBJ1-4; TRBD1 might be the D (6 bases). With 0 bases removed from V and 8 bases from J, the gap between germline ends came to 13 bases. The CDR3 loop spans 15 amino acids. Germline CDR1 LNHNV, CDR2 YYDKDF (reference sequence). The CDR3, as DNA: TGTGCCACCAGCAGAGATGGGGGGGCGCAAGAAAAACTGTTTTTT. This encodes CATSRDGGAQEKLFF. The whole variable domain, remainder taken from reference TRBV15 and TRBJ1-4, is DAMVIQNPRYQVTQFGKPVTLSCSQTLNHNVMYWYQQKSSQAPKLLFHYYDKDFNNEADTPDNFQSRRPNTSFCFLDIRSPGLGDTAMYLCATSRDGGAQEKLFFGSGTQLSVL.